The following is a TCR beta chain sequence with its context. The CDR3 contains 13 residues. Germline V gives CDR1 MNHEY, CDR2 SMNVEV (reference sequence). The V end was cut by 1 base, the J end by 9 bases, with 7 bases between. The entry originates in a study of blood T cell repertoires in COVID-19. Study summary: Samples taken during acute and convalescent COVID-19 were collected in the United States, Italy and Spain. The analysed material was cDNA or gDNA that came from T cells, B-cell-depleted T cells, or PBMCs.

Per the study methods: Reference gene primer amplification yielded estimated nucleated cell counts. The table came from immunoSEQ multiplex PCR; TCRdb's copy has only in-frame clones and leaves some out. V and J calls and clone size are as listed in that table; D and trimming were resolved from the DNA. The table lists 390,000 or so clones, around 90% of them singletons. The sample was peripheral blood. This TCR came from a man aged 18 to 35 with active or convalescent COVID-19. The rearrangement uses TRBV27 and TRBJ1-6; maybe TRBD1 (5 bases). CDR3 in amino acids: CASSLWGSSPLHF. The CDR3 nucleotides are TGTGCCAGCAGTTTATGGGGCAGTTCACCCCTCCACTTT.